These 4 T cell receptor beta chains originate from one sample sequenced in a study of T cell responses to AZD1222 COVID-19 vaccine. Sequencing used immunoSEQ multiplex PCR; TCRdb keeps in-frame clones, though not all of them. This sample carries about 120,000 clones, almost 90% of them seen once, and the ten largest clones take over 7.5%. Sequenced here: peripheral blood, sampled on day 0 of AZD1222 vaccination. These receptors were taken from an adult in good health.

The CDR3 DNA reads as TGTGCCACCATGGGACAGGCCTCCTACGAGCAGTACTTC. Encoded protein: CATMGQASYEQYF. The chain carries TRBV18 and TRBJ2-7; 8 bases fit TRBD1. The CDR3 loop spans 13 amino acids. Germline lookup yields CDR1 KGHSH and CDR2 LQKENI. The V segment lost 10 bases and the J segment 0 bases; nucleotides outside the gene matches: 5. The variable domain in full, completed from reference TRBV18 and TRBJ2-7, reads NAGVMQNPRHLVRRRGQEARLRCSPMKGHSHVYWYRQLPEEGLKFMVYLQKENIIDESGMPKERFSAEFPKEGPSILRIQQVVRGDSAAYFCATMGQASYEQYFGPGTRLTVT.

The chain uses TRBV11-2 and TRBJ2-5; D is perhaps TRBD1 or TRBD2 (6 bases each). Trimming pared 1 base from V and 5 bases from J, leaving 8 bases between. Germline CDR1 is SGHAT and CDR2 is FQNNGV. This CDR3 comprises 13 residues. This CDR3 is CASSLGGAETQYF. In DNA, the CDR3 is TGTGCCAGCAGCTTAGGGGGGGCGGAGACCCAGTACTTC.

V and J are TRBV7-9 and TRBJ2-7; D call uncertain. The germline V gene encodes CDR1 SEHNR and CDR2 FQNEAQ (reference sequence). The CDR3 is 12 residues long. Trimming cost V 5 bases and J 4 bases, with 9 bases left between them. The CDR3 is CASSMDGYEQYF. The CDR3 DNA is TGTGCCAGCAGCATGGACGGTTACGAGCAGTACTTC. Filled out from reference TRBV7-9 and TRBJ2-7, the complete variable domain reads DTGVSQNPRHKITKRGQNVTFRCDPISEHNRLYWYRQTLGQGPEFLTYFQNEAQLEKSRLLSDRFSAERPKGSFSTLEIQRTEQGDSAMYLCASSMDGYEQYFGPGTRLTVT.

The CDR3 here is CASSYAPLASTDTQYF. In nucleotides, the CDR3 is TGTGCCAGCAGCTATGCACCCTTAGCTAGCACAGATACGCAGTATTTT. The chain combines TRBV7-2 with TRBJ2-3; D is unresolved. V was shortened by 4 bases and J by 0 bases, with 14 bases between the two germline ends. In germline, CDR1 is SGHTA, CDR2 FQGNSA. The CDR3 runs to 16 residues. Complete variable domain (other parts from reference TRBV7-2 and TRBJ2-3): GAGVSQSPSNKVTEKGKDVELRCDPISGHTALYWYRQSLGQGLEFLIYFQGNSAPDKSGLPSDRFSAERTGGSVSTLTIQRTQQEDSAVYLCASSYAPLASTDTQYFGPGTRLTVL.